Listed below are T cell receptor beta chains from one sample, sequenced in a study of regulatory T cells in long-lasting Graves disease. TCRdb reprocessed the multiplex PCR reads via MiXCR and lists one record per CDR3 protein. Of roughly 610,000 distinct CDR3 sequences in the sample, 15% to 20% were seen once. Separately, the same data were catalogued under a study of T cells in Graves' hyperthyroidism and ophthalmopathy.

Sample: peripheral blood mononuclear cells (PBMCs), taken at new diagnosis, from a patient treated with antithyroid drugs. Receptors originate from a woman aged 25 to 39 with Graves disease. Each CDR3 is given with its conserved first and last residue. D genes are given only for firm matches. The size of a clone is reported for some rows only, either as once, few or many, or as a class for expanded clones.

V gene	D gene	J gene	clone size	CDR3 protein	CDR3 DNA
TRBV6-1	.	TRBJ2-5	many	CASSRLPGPRAPTQYF	TGTGCCAGCAGTCGGCTACCGGGACCCCGGGCACCGACCCAGTACTTC
TRBV5-1	.	TRBJ1-2	many	CASSLHIRGVDGYTF	TGCGCCAGCAGCTTGCATATCAGAGGGGTTGATGGCTACACCTTC
TRBV19	.	TRBJ2-7	.	CASSISRGNYEQYF	TGTGCCAGTAGTATTTCTCGCGGGAACTACGAGCAGTACTTC
TRBV19	TRBD1	TRBJ1-5	.	CASNFGQGTTQPQHF	TGTGCCAGTAACTTCGGACAGGGGACGACTCAGCCCCAGCATTTT
TRBV7-9	.	TRBJ2-4	few	CASSAGPLIKNIQYF	TGTGCCAGCAGCGCGGGACCGTTGATCAAAAACATTCAGTACTTC
TRBV6-1	TRBD1	TRBJ1-4	many	CATNRDRGRRGEKLFF	TGTGCCACAAACCGGGACAGGGGGCGCAGGGGTGAAAAACTGTTTTTT
TRBV28	.	TRBJ2-1	many	CASSLILTRDEQFF	TGTGCCAGCAGCCTAATCCTGACTAGGGATGAGCAGTTCTTC
TRBV28	.	TRBJ1-1	many	CASSLSGSGFEAFF	TGTGCCAGCAGTTTATCAGGGTCGGGCTTTGAAGCTTTCTTT
TRBV27	TRBD2	TRBJ2-3	few	CASSPPGLVSTTQYF	TGTGCCAGCAGTCCTCCGGGACTAGTGTCAACCACGCAGTATTTT
TRBV6-1	.	TRBJ1-4	many	CASSAPGTGNEKLFF	TGTGCCAGCAGTGCCCCCGGGACCGGTAATGAAAAACTGTTTTTT
TRBV5-1	TRBD2	TRBJ2-3	many	CASSLTTGTSGRKYF	TGCGCCAGCAGCCTCACTACCGGGACTAGCGGGAGGAAGTATTTT
TRBV30	.	TRBJ1-2	many	CAWNAGAGGYTF	TGTGCCTGGAACGCAGGGGCGGGCGGCTACACCTTC
TRBV18	.	TRBJ2-5	few	CASSRRYEETQYF	TGTGCCAGCTCACGGAGGTATGAGGAGACCCAGTACTTC
TRBV11-2	.	TRBJ2-4	many	CASSKPGGLAKNIQYF	TGTGCCAGCAGCAAACCGGGGGGCCTAGCCAAAAACATTCAGTACTTC
TRBV5-1	.	TRBJ2-7	many	CASSSDGGEQYF	TGCGCCAGCAGCTCGGACGGTGGCGAGCAGTACTTC
TRBV2	.	TRBJ1-5	many	CASRYRALNQPQHF	TGTGCCAGCAGGTACAGGGCCCTCAATCAGCCCCAGCATTTT
TRBV20-1	TRBD1	TRBJ2-2	.	CSARGGQGSTGELFF	TGCAGTGCTAGGGGGGGACAGGGGAGCACCGGGGAGCTGTTTTTT
TRBV6-5	.	TRBJ1-2	many	CASSYIRFGGGYTF	TGTGCCAGCAGTTACATCCGGTTTGGGGGTGGCTACACCTTC
TRBV7-9	TRBD2	TRBJ2-1	few	CASSLLRAGGYNEQFF	TGTGCCAGCAGCTTACTTCGAGCGGGAGGATACAATGAGCAGTTCTTC
TRBV2	.	TRBJ2-7	many	CASARDVNSYEQYF	TGTGCCAGCGCACGGGACGTAAACTCCTACGAGCAGTACTTC
TRBV20-1	TRBD1	TRBJ1-2	few	CSATGTESTLGYTF	TGCAGTGCGACCGGGACAGAAAGCACTCTTGGCTACACCTTC
TRBV2	.	TRBJ2-5	many	CASRASGTVGETQYF	TGTGCCAGCAGAGCCTCCGGGACCGTGGGGGAGACCCAGTACTTC
TRBV6-1	.	TRBJ1-3	many	CASRQDLSGNTIYF	TGTGCCAGCAGGCAGGACCTCTCTGGAAACACCATATATTTT
TRBV27	.	TRBJ2-7	many	CASSWTNSYEQYF	TGTGCCAGCAGTTGGACTAACTCCTACGAGCAGTACTTC
TRBV30	.	TRBJ1-5	many	CAWSGDGNQPQHF	TGTGCCTGGTCAGGGGACGGCAATCAGCCCCAGCATTTT
TRBV12-3/TRBV12-4	TRBD1	TRBJ1-2	many	CASSEGQAANYGYTF	TGTGCCAGCAGCGAGGGACAGGCAGCTAACTATGGCTACACCTTC
TRBV7-9	.	TRBJ2-7	many	CASSLQGRTYEQYF	TGTGCCAGCAGCTTGCAGGGGAGGACCTACGAGCAGTACTTC
TRBV6-1	TRBD2	TRBJ2-5	many	CASRRLAKETQYF	TGTGCCAGCAGGCGACTAGCGAAAGAGACCCAGTACTTC
TRBV12-3/TRBV12-4	TRBD1	TRBJ1-1	many	CASSGTGGARTEAFF	TGTGCCAGCTCCGGGACAGGGGGCGCGAGGACTGAAGCTTTCTTT
TRBV6-1	.	TRBJ1-4	many	CASRHRVATNEKLFF	TGTGCCAGCAGACACCGAGTTGCAACTAATGAAAAACTGTTTTTT
TRBV28	.	TRBJ1-4	many	CASDPGDEEKLFF	TGTGCCAGCGATCCGGGGGACGAGGAAAAACTGTTTTTT